A selection of T cell receptor beta chains follows, all from one sample in a study of shared clonotypes between healthy human individuals. Clones were sequenced by immunoSEQ multiplex PCR, and TCRdb holds only the in-frame ones, with some missing. The sample carries 950,000 to 1,100,000 clones, around 76% recorded once. Sequencing used memory CD4+ T cells sorted from blood. These receptors originate from a man in his late teens or twenties in good health. Both conserved end residues are part of each CDR3. A D gene is named only where the DNA matches it firmly. Rows may omit the clone size; those that give it use once, few, many or a size class.

TRBV7-9,-,TRBJ2-1,-,CASSFGRINEQFF,TGTGCCAGCAGCTTTGGCCGTATAAATGAGCAGTTCTTC
TRBV4-1,-,TRBJ1-6,TRBD1,CASSQDWDRGFSPLHF,TGCGCCAGCAGCCAGGATTGGGACAGGGGGTTTTCACCCCTCCACTTT
TRBV7-9,-,TRBJ2-4,-,CASSSFQGSNIQYF,TGTGCCAGCAGCTCATTTCAGGGATCAAACATTCAGTACTTC
TRBV7-9,-,TRBJ1-6,-,CASSPGQSSYNSPLHF,TGTGCCAGCAGCCCCGGACAGAGCTCCTATAATTCACCCCTCCACTTT
TRBV30,few,TRBJ1-5,-,CAWSAVLNQPQHF,TGTGCCTGGAGTGCCGTTCTCAATCAGCCCCAGCATTTT
TRBV28,-,TRBJ1-2,-,CASTSRGWDGYTF,TGTGCCAGCACCTCCCGGGGGTGGGATGGCTACACCTTC
TRBV30,-,TRBJ2-2,-,CAWSVITSNTGELFF,TGTGCCTGGAGTGTAATAACCTCGAACACCGGGGAGCTGTTTTTT
TRBV5-1,-,TRBJ2-7,-,CASSLTGDEQYF,TGCGCCAGCAGCTTGACGGGGGACGAGCAGTACTTC
TRBV7-7,-,TRBJ2-5,-,CASSLAERGAQYF,TGTGCTAGCAGCTTAGCAGAGAGGGGGGCCCAGTACTTC
TRBV6-1,few,TRBJ2-7,-,CASRTYPLGPYEQYF,TGTGCCAGCAGAACATATCCCCTGGGTCCCTACGAGCAGTACTTC
TRBV6-5,-,TRBJ1-2,-,CASSYGGNYGYTF,TGTGCCAGCAGTTACGGGGGGAACTATGGCTACACCTTC
TRBV29-1,-,TRBJ1-2,TRBD1,CSVESGGFYGYTF,TGCAGCGTTGAATCAGGGGGCTTCTATGGCTACACCTTC
TRBV7-2,-,TRBJ1-2,-,CASSSQWVGYTF,TGTGCCAGCAGCTCCCAATGGGTTGGCTACACCTTC
TRBV6-6,-,TRBJ2-7,TRBD1,CASRFGGQGYEQYF,TGTGCCAGCAGATTCGGGGGACAGGGCTACGAGCAGTACTTC
TRBV7-8,-,TRBJ1-2,-,CASSPREGLLSHF,TGTGCCAGCAGCCCCCGGGAAGGGCTTTTGTCCCACTTC
TRBV11-2,-,TRBJ2-2,TRBD1,CASRGQPNTGELFF,TGTGCCAGCAGGGGACAGCCGAACACCGGGGAGCTGTTTTTT
TRBV4-1,once,TRBJ2-3,TRBD2,CASSQEEASGGTQYF,TGCGCCAGCAGCCAAGAGGAGGCTAGCGGGGGAACGCAGTATTTT
TRBV5-8,-,TRBJ2-5,-,CASRLGSGERETQYF,TGTGCCAGCAGGCTCGGCAGCGGCGAGAGGGAGACCCAGTACTTC
TRBV5-1,once,TRBJ2-7,TRBD1,CASSLGGTGDYEQYF,TGCGCCAGCAGCTTAGGCGGGACAGGGGACTACGAGCAGTACTTC
TRBV7-6,-,TRBJ1-1,TRBD1,CASSSGTGWNTEAFF,TGTGCCAGCAGCTCCGGGACAGGGTGGAACACTGAAGCTTTCTTT
TRBV6-6,-,TRBJ2-3,TRBD2,CASSYMSGIYTDTQYF,TGTGCCAGCAGTTACATGAGCGGGATCTACACAGATACGCAGTATTTT
TRBV6-1,once,TRBJ2-3,TRBD2,CASSVTTSGGAAGWADTQYF,TGTGCCAGCAGTGTTACGACTAGCGGGGGGGCCGCGGGTTGGGCAGATACGCAGTATTTT
TRBV4-2,-,TRBJ1-4,TRBD1,CASSQGGTGGKLFF,TGTGCCAGCAGCCAGGGGGGGACAGGCGGAAAACTGTTTTTT
TRBV10-3,once,TRBJ2-5,TRBD2,CAITSSGGGQETQYF,TGTGCCATCACCTCTAGCGGGGGGGGCCAAGAGACCCAGTACTTC
TRBV10-3,-,TRBJ1-1,-,CAISEFLVESTEAFF,TGTGCCATCAGTGAATTTTTGGTGGAGAGCACTGAAGCTTTCTTT
TRBV29-1,-,TRBJ2-7,TRBD2,CSVGTSGSYEQYF,TGCAGCGTGGGTACTAGCGGCTCCTACGAGCAGTACTTC
TRBV11-2,-,TRBJ2-1,TRBD2,CASRKPGGNSYNEQFF,TGTGCCAGCAGGAAACCGGGGGGGAACTCCTACAATGAGCAGTTCTTC
TRBV10-1,-,TRBJ2-7,TRBD2,CASSRSSGVAGGYEQYF,TGCGCCAGCAGTCGAAGCTCGGGGGTAGCGGGAGGCTACGAGCAGTACTTC
TRBV28,once,TRBJ2-7,-,CASSLEMEPYEQYF,TGTGCCAGCAGTTTAGAGATGGAACCCTACGAGCAGTACTTC
TRBV5-1,-,TRBJ1-2,-,CASSLDRAGDYGYTF,TGCGCCAGCAGCTTGGACAGGGCGGGGGACTATGGCTACACCTTC
TRBV5-1,-,TRBJ1-4,TRBD1,CASSRTGGSINEKLFF,TGCGCCAGCAGCCGGACAGGGGGTTCAATAAATGAAAAACTGTTTTTT
TRBV6-6,-,TRBJ2-2,TRBD1,CASSLGQGWGGELFF,TGTGCCAGCAGCCTTGGACAGGGGTGGGGCGGGGAGCTGTTTTTT
TRBV7-2,-,TRBJ2-2,-,CASSFVPPGTGELFF,TGTGCCAGCAGCTTCGTCCCCCCGGGCACCGGGGAGCTGTTTTTT
TRBV7-8,-,TRBJ2-7,TRBD2,CASSSGTSGSREQYF,TGTGCCAGCAGCTCGGGGACTAGCGGGAGTCGGGAGCAGTACTTC
TRBV20-1,few,TRBJ1-2,-,CSDMGYTF,TGCAGTGATATGGGCTACACCTTC